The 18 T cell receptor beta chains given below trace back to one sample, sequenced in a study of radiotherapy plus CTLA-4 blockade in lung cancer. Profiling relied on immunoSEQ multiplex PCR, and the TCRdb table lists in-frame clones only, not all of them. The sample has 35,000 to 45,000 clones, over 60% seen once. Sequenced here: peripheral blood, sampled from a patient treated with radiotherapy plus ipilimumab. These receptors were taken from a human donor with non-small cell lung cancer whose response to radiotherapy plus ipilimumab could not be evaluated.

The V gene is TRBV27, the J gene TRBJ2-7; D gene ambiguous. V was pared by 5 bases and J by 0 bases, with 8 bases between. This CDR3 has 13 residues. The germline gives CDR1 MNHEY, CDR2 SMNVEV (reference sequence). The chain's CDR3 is CASSTAVSYEQYF. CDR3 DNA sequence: TGTGCCAGCAGTACCGCAGTCTCCTACGAGCAGTACTTC.

CDR3 sequence: CASSDLTGGETQYF. CDR3 coding DNA: TGTGCCAGCAGCGACCTGACAGGGGGGGAAACGCAGTATTTT. The J gene is TRBJ2-3, the V gene TRBV9; TRBD1 matches 9 bases. In germline, CDR1 is SGDLS, CDR2 YYNGEE. Trimming removed 3 bases from V and 9 bases from J; junction bases left unmatched: 8. The CDR3 sequence is 14 residues long.

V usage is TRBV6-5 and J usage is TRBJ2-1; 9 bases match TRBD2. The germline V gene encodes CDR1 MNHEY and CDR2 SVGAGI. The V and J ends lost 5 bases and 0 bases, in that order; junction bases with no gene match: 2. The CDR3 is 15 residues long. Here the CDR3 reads CASSSGGSSYNEQFF. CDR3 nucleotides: TGTGCCAGCAGTAGCGGGGGGAGCTCCTACAATGAGCAGTTCTTC.

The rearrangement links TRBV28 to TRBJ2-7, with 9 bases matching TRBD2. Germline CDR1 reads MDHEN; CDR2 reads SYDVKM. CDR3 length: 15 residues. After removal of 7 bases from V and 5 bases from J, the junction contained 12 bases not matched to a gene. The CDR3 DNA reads TGTGCCAGCATCCTAGCGGGGCGGAGTGCCAACGAGCAGTACTTC. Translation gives CASILAGRSANEQYF. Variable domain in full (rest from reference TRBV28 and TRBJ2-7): DVKVTQSSRYLVKRTGEKVFLECVQDMDHENMFWYRQDPGLGLRLIYFSYDVKMKEKGDIPEGYSVSREKKERFSLILESASTNQTSMYLCASILAGRSANEQYFGPGTRLTVT.

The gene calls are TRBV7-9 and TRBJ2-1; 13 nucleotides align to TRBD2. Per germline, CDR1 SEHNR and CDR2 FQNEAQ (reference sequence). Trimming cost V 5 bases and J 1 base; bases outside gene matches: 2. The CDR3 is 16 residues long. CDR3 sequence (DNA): TGTGCCAGCAGCCCGACTAGCGGGAGGTCCTACAATGAGCAGTTCTTC. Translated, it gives CASSPTSGRSYNEQFF.

The CDR3 is CASSRPRRGNQPQHF. In DNA, the CDR3 is TGTGCCAGCAGCAGACCCCGGCGGGGCAATCAGCCCCAGCATTTT. This chain joins TRBV28 and TRBJ1-5; D gene unclear. CDR1 and CDR2 from the germline V gene are MDHEN and SYDVKM. The CDR3 totals 15 residues. Trimming removed 6 bases from V and 2 bases from J, with 14 bases in between.

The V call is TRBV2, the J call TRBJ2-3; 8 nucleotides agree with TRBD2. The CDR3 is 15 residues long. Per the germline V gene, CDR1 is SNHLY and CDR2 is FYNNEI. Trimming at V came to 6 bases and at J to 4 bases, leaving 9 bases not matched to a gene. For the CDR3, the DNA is TGTGCCAGCAGCCCCGGGACTAGGATTGCAGATACGCAGTATTTT. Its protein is CASSPGTRIADTQYF.

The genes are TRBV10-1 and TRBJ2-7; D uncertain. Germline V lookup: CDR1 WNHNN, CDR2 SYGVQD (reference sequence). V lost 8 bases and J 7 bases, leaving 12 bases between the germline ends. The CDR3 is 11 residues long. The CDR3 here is CASAPIGEQYF. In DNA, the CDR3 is TGCGCCAGCGCCCCCATCGGGGAGCAGTACTTC.

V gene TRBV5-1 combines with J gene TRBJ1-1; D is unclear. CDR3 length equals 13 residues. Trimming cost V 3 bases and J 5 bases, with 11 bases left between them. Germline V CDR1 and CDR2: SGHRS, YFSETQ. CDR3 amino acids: CASSWSFWTEAFF. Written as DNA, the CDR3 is TGCGCCAGCAGCTGGAGCTTTTGGACTGAAGCTTTCTTT.

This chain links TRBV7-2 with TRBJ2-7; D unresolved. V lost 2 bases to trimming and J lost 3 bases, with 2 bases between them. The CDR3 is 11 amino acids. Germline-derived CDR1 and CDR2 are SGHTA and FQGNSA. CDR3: CASSLRYEQYF. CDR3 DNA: TGTGCCAGCAGCTTACGCTACGAGCAGTACTTC.

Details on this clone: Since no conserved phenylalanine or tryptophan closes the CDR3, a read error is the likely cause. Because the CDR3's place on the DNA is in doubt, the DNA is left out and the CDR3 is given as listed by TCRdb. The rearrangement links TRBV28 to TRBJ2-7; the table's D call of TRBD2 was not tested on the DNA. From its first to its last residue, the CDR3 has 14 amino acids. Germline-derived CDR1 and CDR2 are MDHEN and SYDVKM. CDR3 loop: CASSPSGALEVFSA.

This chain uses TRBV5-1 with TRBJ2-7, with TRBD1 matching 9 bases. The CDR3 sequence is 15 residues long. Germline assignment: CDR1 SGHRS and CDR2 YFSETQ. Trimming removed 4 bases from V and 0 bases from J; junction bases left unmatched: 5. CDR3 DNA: TGCGCCAGCAGCATAGGGACAGGGCTCTCCTACGAGCAGTACTTC. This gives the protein CASSIGTGLSYEQYF.

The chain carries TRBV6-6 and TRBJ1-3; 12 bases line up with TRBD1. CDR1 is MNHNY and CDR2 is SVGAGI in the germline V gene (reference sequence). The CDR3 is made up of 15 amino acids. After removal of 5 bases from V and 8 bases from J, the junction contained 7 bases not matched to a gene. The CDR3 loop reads CASSQTGQGADTIYF. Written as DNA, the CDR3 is TGTGCCAGCAGTCAGACGGGACAGGGGGCGGACACCATATATTTT.

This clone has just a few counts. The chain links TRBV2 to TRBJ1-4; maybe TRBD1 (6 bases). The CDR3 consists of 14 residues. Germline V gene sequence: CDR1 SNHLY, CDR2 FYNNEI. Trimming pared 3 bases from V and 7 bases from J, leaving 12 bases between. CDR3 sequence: CASSENRVGEKLFF. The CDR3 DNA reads TGTGCCAGCAGTGAGAACAGGGTTGGTGAAAAACTGTTTTTT.

This CDR3 is CASSQDPGAKNIQYF. The CDR3 DNA reads as TGCGCCAGCAGCCAGGACCCGGGGGCCAAAAACATTCAGTACTTC. The chain uses TRBV4-3 and TRBJ2-4, with D possibly TRBD2 on 5 matching bases. Germline values: CDR1 LGHNA, CDR2 YSLEER. The CDR3 is 15 amino acids. V dropped 3 bases and J dropped 1 base, with 10 bases sitting between them.

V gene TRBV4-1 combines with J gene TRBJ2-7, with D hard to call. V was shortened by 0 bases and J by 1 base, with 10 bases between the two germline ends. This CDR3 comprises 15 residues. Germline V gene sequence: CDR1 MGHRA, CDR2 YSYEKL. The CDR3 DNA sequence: TGCGCCAGCAGCCAAGAGGTCAGAACATCCTACGAGCAGTACTTC. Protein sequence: CASSQEVRTSYEQYF.

The DNA of the CDR3 is TGTGCCAGCAGCTTAGGCCTCCAGACCTACGAGCAGTACTTC. Translating it yields CASSLGLQTYEQYF. This chain connects TRBV7-2 to TRBJ2-7, with D uncertain. This CDR3 region has 14 residues. V was trimmed by 1 base and J by 2 bases, leaving 9 bases between them. CDR1 SGHTA and CDR2 FQGNSA come from the germline V gene.

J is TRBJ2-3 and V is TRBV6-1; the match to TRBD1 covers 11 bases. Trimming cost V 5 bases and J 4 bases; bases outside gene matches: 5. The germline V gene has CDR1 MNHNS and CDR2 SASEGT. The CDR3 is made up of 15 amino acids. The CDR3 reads CASSRDRGSPDTQYF. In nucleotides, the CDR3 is TGTGCCAGCAGTCGGGACAGGGGGTCACCAGATACGCAGTATTTT.